These 29 T cell receptor beta chains came from one sample sequenced in a study of shared clonotypes between healthy human individuals. The method was immunoSEQ multiplex PCR; TCRdb's version includes in-frame clones alone and lacks a portion of them. The profile shows about 640,000 clones, about three quarters of them singletons. Specimen: memory CD4+ T cells sorted from blood. The subset denotes: CD45RA-negative fraction. All receptors come from a woman aged 25-40 years in good health.

In this sample, this clone turned up once. The V and J genes are TRBV2 and TRBJ2-3; 12 bases are shared with TRBD2. CDR1 and CDR2 (germline): SNHLY, FYNNEI. V dropped 4 bases and J dropped 2; count of bases not matched to a gene: 7. CDR3 length equals 17 residues. The CDR3 nucleotides read TGTGCCAGCAGTGGGAGTCTAGCGGGAGGGTTCACAGATACGCAGTATTTT. Protein sequence: CASSGSLAGGFTDTQYF.

The DNA of the CDR3 is TGTGCCAGCAAGAAACAGGGTATTGGGAGCACAGATACGCAGTATTTT. This gives the protein CASKKQGIGSTDTQYF. The chain recombines TRBV7-8 with TRBJ2-3, with D possibly matching TRBD1 (6 bases). The CDR3 consists of 16 residues. V dropped 7 bases and J dropped 0 bases, with 17 bases sitting between them. Germline CDR1 SGHVS, CDR2 FQNEAQ.

The chain combines TRBV28 with TRBJ1-4; D is uncertain. The V end lost 3 bases, the J end lost 8 bases, and 16 bases lay between the germline ends. Looked up from germline, CDR1 is MDHEN and CDR2 is SYDVKM. The CDR3 length is 15 residues. CDR3 loop: CASSFGPGIYEKLFF. The DNA of the CDR3 is TGTGCCAGCAGTTTTGGACCCGGAATTTACGAAAAACTGTTTTTT.

This sequence joins TRBV20-1 and TRBJ1-1; unclear D gene. Germline assignment: CDR1 DFQATT and CDR2 SNEGSKA (reference sequence). The CDR3 length is 11 residues. Between the trimmed V and J ends, which lost 5 bases and 10 bases, there was a span of 14 bases. CDR3 DNA sequence: TGCAGTGCTCGTGGAGGGAAAGGAGCTTTCTTT. It encodes CSARGGKGAFF.

This clone has only a few counts. The same CDR3 is also encoded by other DNA sequences in this sample. The gene calls are TRBV2 and TRBJ2-3; TRBD2 matches at 8 bases. Germline trimming cut 7 bases from V and 2 bases from J; bases unmatched to any gene: 8. The CDR3 spans 15 residues. Germline lookup yields CDR1 SNHLY and CDR2 FYNNEI. The CDR3 loop is CASTRLAGSTDTQYF. The DNA of the CDR3 is TGTGCCAGCACCCGGCTAGCGGGTTCCACAGATACGCAGTATTTT.

The chain recombines TRBV5-4 with TRBJ2-6; D gene unclear. Germline CDR1 is SGHNT and CDR2 is YYREEE (reference sequence). Trimming removed 4 bases from V and 2 bases from J, with 10 bases in between. This CDR3 has 15 residues. The CDR3, as DNA: TGTGCCAGCAGCGCGATGGGTGCTGGGGCCAACGTCCTGACTTTC. This codes for CASSAMGAGANVLTF. Looking up the rest from reference TRBV5-4 and TRBJ2-6 gives the full variable domain: ETGVTQSPTHLIKTRGQQVTLRCSSQSGHNTVSWYQQALGQGPQFIFQYYREEENGRGNFPPRFSGLQFPNYSSELNVNALELDDSALYLCASSAMGAGANVLTFGAGSRLTVL.

This chain connects TRBV6-1 to TRBJ2-1; D call uncertain. V lost 6 bases and J lost 3, with 15 bases in between. This CDR3 comprises 15 residues. Germline assignment: CDR1 MNHNS and CDR2 SASEGT. The CDR3 loop is CASSRLDTGYNEQFF. The CDR3 nucleotides are TGTGCCAGCAGCCGTCTTGACACGGGCTACAATGAGCAGTTCTTC.

The chain links TRBV27 to TRBJ2-2; D might be TRBD2 (6 bases). Trimming removed 9 bases from V and 1 base from J, with 15 bases in between. The germline CDR1 and CDR2 sequences are MNHEY and SMNVEV (reference sequence). CDR3 length equals 15 residues. This CDR3 is CARGPDYQNTGELFF. The CDR3 DNA reads TGTGCCAGGGGCCCGGACTATCAGAACACCGGGGAGCTGTTTTTT.

The V and J genes are TRBV2 and TRBJ2-7; weak D call: TRBD2 (6 bases). This CDR3 comprises 12 residues. Germline loops: CDR1 SNHLY, CDR2 FYNNEI. V gave up 8 bases and J gave up 4 bases, with 12 bases separating them. The CDR3, as DNA: TGTGCCAGCGGGGGGATGAGTTACGAGCAGTACTTC. Its translation: CASGGMSYEQYF.

The chain joins TRBV18 to TRBJ1-5, with TRBD1 matching 7 bases. Germline assignment: CDR1 KGHSH and CDR2 LQKENI. This CDR3 has 16 amino acids. Trimming removed 3 bases from V and 5 bases from J; junction bases left unmatched: 10. The CDR3 protein is CASSPSRQGEDQPQHF. The CDR3 nucleotides read TGTGCCAGCTCACCCTCGAGACAGGGTGAGGATCAGCCCCAGCATTTT.

The V call is TRBV10-2, the J call TRBJ2-1, with 9 bases fitting TRBD2. The CDR3 consists of 15 residues. The germline V gene has CDR1 WSHSY and CDR2 SAAADI. V was pared by 2 bases and J by 2 bases, with 1 base of the junction left unmatched. Here the CDR3 reads CASSELAGTYNEQFF. Here the CDR3 DNA reads TGCGCCAGCAGTGAGCTAGCGGGGACCTACAATGAGCAGTTCTTC.

This chain connects TRBV6-6 to TRBJ2-7; a weak D match, TRBD2 (6 bases). Trimming took off 6 bases at V and 6 bases at J, with 18 bases between the two ends. Germline lookup yields CDR1 MNHNY and CDR2 SVGAGI (reference sequence). There are 14 residues in the CDR3. Written as DNA, the CDR3 is TGTGCCAGCAGCTCCGGGACTGCCTACCTCGAGCAGTACTTC. This encodes CASSSGTAYLEQYF.

The rearrangement joins TRBV28 to TRBJ2-2, with 11 bases fitting TRBD1. Looked up from germline, CDR1 is MDHEN and CDR2 is SYDVKM. Trimming cost V 8 bases and J 6 bases; bases outside gene matches: 5. There are 14 residues in the CDR3. CDR3 sequence: CASEPGQGAGELFF. For the CDR3, the DNA is TGTGCCAGCGAACCGGGACAGGGGGCCGGGGAGCTGTTTTTT.

A note on this clone: A clone one base away is much larger, so this may be a read error. J is TRBJ1-1 and V is TRBV5-1, with no clear D. Germline assignment: CDR1 SGHRS and CDR2 YFSETQ. CDR3 length: 14 amino acids. The CDR3 nucleotides are TGCGCCAACAGCTTTGGGCAATCGGAAACTGAAGCTTTCTTT. Encoded protein: CANSFGQSETEAFF.

This clone was seen just once. A far larger clone is one nucleotide away, so this likely arose from a read error. The rearrangement joins TRBV6-5 to TRBJ2-5; the match to TRBD2 covers 13 bases. Trimming removed 5 bases from V and 1 base from J; junction bases left unmatched: 1. The CDR3 is 15 amino acids. CDR1 and CDR2 from the germline V gene are MNHEY and SVGAGI. The DNA of the CDR3 is TGTGCCAGCAGTCGGACTAGCGGGAGCCAAGAGACCCAGTACTTC. Its translation is CASSRTSGSQETQYF.

The chain couples TRBV11-1 to TRBJ2-6; D gene uncertain. V gave up 8 bases and J gave up 0 bases, with 8 bases separating them. Germline values: CDR1 SGHAT, CDR2 FQDESV (reference sequence). The CDR3 totals 14 residues. CDR3 DNA sequence: TGTGCCAGCGCTTCGGTCTCTGGGGCCAACGTCCTGACTTTC. It translates to CASASVSGANVLTF.

The chain joins TRBV27 to TRBJ2-7; 7 positions match TRBD2. The trim removed 6 bases at V and 0 bases at J, leaving 11 bases unmatched. The CDR3 has 16 residues. The V gene's germline CDR1 is MNHEY and CDR2 SMNVEV (reference sequence). The CDR3 reads CASRKSSGYSSYEQYF. The CDR3 DNA sequence: TGTGCCAGCAGAAAGTCTAGCGGCTATAGCTCCTACGAGCAGTACTTC.

The CDR3 loop is CSARGQQPQHF. Written as DNA, the CDR3 is TGCAGTGCCAGGGGTCAACAGCCCCAGCATTTT. The gene calls are TRBV20-1 and TRBJ1-5; possible D gene TRBD1, 6 bases. CDR3 length: 11 residues. Trimming took off 6 bases at V and 7 bases at J, with 10 bases between the two ends. Germline CDR1 DFQATT, CDR2 SNEGSKA (reference sequence).

The chain uses TRBV10-1 and TRBJ2-3; 9 bases map to TRBD2. The V gene end was trimmed by 6 bases and the J gene end by 1 base; junction bases not matched to a gene: 14. CDR1 is WNHNN and CDR2 is SYGVQD in the germline V gene (reference sequence). The CDR3 has 18 residues. The CDR3: CASSSLAGRGLRTDTQYF. The CDR3 region has the DNA TGCGCCAGCAGCTCCCTAGCGGGACGGGGACTACGCACAGATACGCAGTATTTT.

Notes on this clone: Other DNA sequences of this sample code for an identical CDR3. The J gene is TRBJ1-1, the V gene TRBV5-1, with a tentative D call TRBD1 (5 bases). CDR3 length equals 14 residues. With 4 bases removed from V and 1 base from J, the gap between germline ends came to 11 bases. Germline loops: CDR1 SGHRS, CDR2 YFSETQ. The CDR3 reads CASSRGTENTEAFF. In nucleotides, the CDR3 is TGCGCCAGCAGCCGGGGGACTGAGAACACTGAAGCTTTCTTT.

This chain connects TRBV6-5 to TRBJ2-7; D gene ambiguous. Germline V lookup: CDR1 MNHEY, CDR2 SVGAGI. This CDR3 has 14 residues. With 8 bases removed from V and 0 bases from J, the gap between germline ends came to 14 bases. CDR3 in DNA: TGTGCCAGCTCTCCAGCGCCTAGCTCCTACGAGCAGTACTTC. This sequence encodes CASSPAPSSYEQYF.

The CDR3: CATSRMHSAREQFF. CDR3 in DNA: TGTGCCACCAGCAGAATGCACTCCGCCCGTGAGCAGTTCTTC. The J gene is TRBJ2-1, the V gene TRBV15; D call uncertain. Germline V gene sequence: CDR1 LNHNV, CDR2 YYDKDF (reference sequence). The CDR3 length is 14 residues. The ends were cut back, 2 bases at V and 9 bases at J, with 14 bases in the middle. Looking up the rest from reference TRBV15 and TRBJ2-1 gives the full variable domain: DAMVIQNPRYQVTQFGKPVTLSCSQTLNHNVMYWYQQKSSQAPKLLFHYYDKDFNNEADTPDNFQSRRPNTSFCFLDIRSPGLGDTAMYLCATSRMHSAREQFFGPGTRLTVL.

This clone was detected once. The chain couples TRBV19 to TRBJ2-1; 10 bases match TRBD2. V gave up 4 bases and J gave up 9 bases; unmatched junction bases: 6. CDR1 is LNHDA, CDR2 SQIVND, per germline (reference sequence). CDR3 length: 14 amino acids. CDR3 nucleotide sequence: TGTGCCAGTAGTAGGCTAGCGGGAGCTACTGAGCAGTTCTTC. As protein: CASSRLAGATEQFF.

J is TRBJ2-1 and V is TRBV9, with TRBD2 matching 8 bases. The CDR3 runs 17 residues. Looked up from germline, CDR1 is SGDLS and CDR2 is YYNGEE. The V gene end was trimmed by 3 bases and the J gene end by 6 bases; junction bases not matched to a gene: 14. CDR3 nucleotide sequence: TGTGCCAGCAGCGGAGGCACCGGGACTAGTTTCCTCAATGAGCAGTTCTTC. Protein sequence: CASSGGTGTSFLNEQFF.

This clone was counted a few times. CDR3 DNA: TGCGCCAGCAGCTGGACTAGCGCCGGCACAGATACGCAGTATTTT. The encoded protein is CASSWTSAGTDTQYF. This chain uses TRBV5-1 with TRBJ2-3, with 9 bases aligning to TRBD2. Losses at the gene ends were 3 bases for V and 1 base for J; bases not matched to a gene: 3. Per germline, CDR1 SGHRS and CDR2 YFSETQ. CDR3 length: 15 amino acids. Looking up the rest from reference TRBV5-1 and TRBJ2-3 gives the full variable domain: KAGVTQTPRYLIKTRGQQVTLSCSPISGHRSVSWYQQTPGQGLQFLFEYFSETQRNKGNFPGRFSGRQFSNSRSEMNVSTLELGDSALYLCASSWTSAGTDTQYFGPGTRLTVL.

This chain joins TRBV6-1 and TRBJ2-7; D is unclear. The CDR3 spans 13 residues. The V and J ends lost 7 bases and 5 bases respectively, with 15 bases between them. The germline gives CDR1 MNHNS, CDR2 SASEGT. Written as DNA, the CDR3 is TGTGCCAGCATCAAGAGGAGTCGCGACGAGCAGTACTTC. Its translation is CASIKRSRDEQYF.

V usage is TRBV7-2 and J usage is TRBJ2-2; unclear D gene. The ends were cut back, 5 bases at V and 0 bases at J, with 10 bases in the middle. CDR1 is SGHTA, CDR2 FQGNSA, per germline. The length of the CDR3 is 15 residues. CDR3: CASSPGRTNTGELFF. In DNA form, the CDR3 reads TGTGCCAGCAGCCCCGGACGGACGAACACCGGGGAGCTGTTTTTT.

The chain recombines TRBV28 with TRBJ2-1, with D perhaps matching TRBD1 or TRBD2 (5 bases each). Trimming removed 5 bases from V and 3 bases from J, with 17 bases in between. Germline loops: CDR1 MDHEN, CDR2 SYDVKM. The CDR3 totals 16 residues. CDR3 sequence reads: CASSSGGQGDYNEQFF. DNA for the CDR3: TGTGCCAGCAGTAGTGGAGGACAAGGGGACTACAATGAGCAGTTCTTC.

CDR3 in amino acids: CAWSWGGTDTQYF. CDR3 bases: TGTGCCTGGAGTTGGGGGGGCACAGATACGCAGTATTTT. This chain connects TRBV30 to TRBJ2-3, with D perhaps matching TRBD2 (6 bases). V was pared by 2 bases and J by 1 base, with 7 bases between. This CDR3 spans 13 amino acids. CDR1 is GTSNPN, CDR2 SVGIG, per germline (reference sequence).